This T cell receptor (beta chain) was recovered during a study of early T cells in non-severe SARS-CoV-2 infection. Study summary: Investigators sequenced bulk RNA drawn from unsorted whole blood, and chains remained unpaired. Study observations and caveats: The matching step, a VDJdb search, favored anti-spike CD8 responses and missed private and CD4 specificities.

Concerning this clonotype: The antigen is undetermined. A read error may be the cause here, since a much bigger clone is one base away. This likely comes from a read error, as the CDR3 has no conserved phenylalanine or tryptophan at its end.

Attachment of unique molecular identifiers to individual cDNA molecules was performed. A single record per CDR3 protein comes from TCRdb applying MiXCR to the 5' RACE reads. Among roughly 41,000 distinct CDR3 sequences listed, roughly 5.9% were seen once. The CDR3 sequence is 11 residues long. V was shortened by 4 bases and J by 4 bases, with 3 bases between the two germline ends. Germline V gene sequence: CDR1 SGDLS, CDR2 YYNGEE. V and J are TRBV9 and TRBJ1-3; no clear D gene. The sequence was collected from an adult who was a healthcare worker with PCR-confirmed SARS-CoV-2 infection or an uninfected control (not recorded which). Sequences were obtained from whole blood. The CDR3 sequence: CASSSGNTIYS. The CDR3 bases are TGTGCCAGCAGCTCCGGAAACACCATATATTCT.